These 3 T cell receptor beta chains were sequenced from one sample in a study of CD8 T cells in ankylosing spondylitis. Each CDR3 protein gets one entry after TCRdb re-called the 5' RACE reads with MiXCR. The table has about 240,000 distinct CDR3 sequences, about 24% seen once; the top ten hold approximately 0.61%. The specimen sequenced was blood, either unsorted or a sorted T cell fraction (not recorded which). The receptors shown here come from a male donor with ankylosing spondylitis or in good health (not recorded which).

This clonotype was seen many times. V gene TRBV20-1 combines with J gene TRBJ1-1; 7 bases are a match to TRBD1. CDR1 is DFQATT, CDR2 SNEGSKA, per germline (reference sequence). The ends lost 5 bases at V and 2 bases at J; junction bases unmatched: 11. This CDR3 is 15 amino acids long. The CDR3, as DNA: TGCAGTGCTGCCCATCCCGGGACAGCAAACACTGAAGCTTTCTTT. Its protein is CSAAHPGTANTEAFF.

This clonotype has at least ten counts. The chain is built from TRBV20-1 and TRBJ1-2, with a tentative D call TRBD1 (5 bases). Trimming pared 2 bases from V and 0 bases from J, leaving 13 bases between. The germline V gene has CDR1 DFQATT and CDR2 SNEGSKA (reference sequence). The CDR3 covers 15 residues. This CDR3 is CSARSGFSSNYGYTF. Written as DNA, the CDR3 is TGCAGTGCTAGATCAGGGTTCTCATCTAACTATGGCTACACCTTC.

The CDR3 protein is CASSSRQGPGELFF. CDR3 DNA: TGTGCCAGCAGTTCACGTCAGGGACCCGGGGAGCTGTTTTTT. V and J are TRBV12-3 or TRBV12-4 and TRBJ2-2, with D perhaps matching TRBD1 or TRBD2 (5 bases each). The germline V and J ends were trimmed by 4 bases and 6 bases, with 12 bases remaining between them. The CDR3 is 14 amino acids.